Below are 14 T cell receptor beta chains sequenced from a single sample in a study of vaccination effects on CD4 cells after COVID-19. Once cultured for roughly ten days, the cells underwent separation to obtain CD4+ T cells. No antigen is known for these receptors. Measured with immunoSEQ multiplex PCR; TCRdb has only the in-frame clones, and not every one. This table has about 64,000 clones, approximately 70% appearing once. Sample: CD4+ T cells from PBMCs cultured without peptide, taken before COVID-19 vaccination. These receptors originate from a human donor who had a prior SARS-CoV-2 infection.

The rearrangement links TRBV28 to TRBJ1-2; 10 nucleotides line up with TRBD1. Losses at the gene ends were 4 bases for V and 1 base for J; bases not matched to a gene: 6. There are 16 residues in the CDR3. Per the germline V gene, CDR1 is MDHEN and CDR2 is SYDVKM. The CDR3 region has the DNA TGTGCCAGCAGTTCGGGACAGGGGTCTTTTAACTATGGCTACACCTTC. Encoded protein: CASSSGQGSFNYGYTF.

This clone was detected a few times. The genes are TRBV7-9 and TRBJ2-7; D is unresolved. The germline V gene has CDR1 SEHNR and CDR2 FQNEAQ (reference sequence). V was clipped by 3 bases and J by 6 bases, with 6 bases between them. CDR3 size: 11 residues. CDR3 sequence (DNA): TGTGCCAGCAGCTTGGTTGGCGAGCAGTACTTC. This gives the protein CASSLVGEQYF.

This chain uses TRBV6-5 with TRBJ2-6; D gene ambiguous. V lost 2 bases to trimming and J lost 3 bases, with 8 bases between them. The CDR3 contains 15 residues. Germline lookup yields CDR1 MNHEY and CDR2 SVGAGI. In DNA form, the CDR3 reads TGTGCCAGCAGTTACGTGGGAAGTGGGGCCAACGTCCTGACTTTC. Its translation is CASSYVGSGANVLTF.

As DNA, the CDR3 is TGTGCCAGCAGCTATAGGGGAGCAGATACGCAGTATTTT. It specifies CASSYRGADTQYF. The chain couples TRBV11-3 to TRBJ2-3; D is possibly TRBD1 or TRBD2 (5 bases each). The CDR3 totals 13 residues. From germline, CDR1 is SGHNT and CDR2 YENEEA. The V end was cut by 4 bases, the J end by 4 bases, with 9 bases between.

The chain recombines TRBV9 with TRBJ1-2; the D is unclear. The CDR3 sequence is 15 residues long. Trimming took 1 base from V and 4 from J, leaving 14 bases between them. Germline V lookup: CDR1 SGDLS, CDR2 YYNGEE. In DNA form, the CDR3 reads TGTGCCAGCAGCGTACGAACCGGGAACATCTATGGCTACACCTTC. It translates to CASSVRTGNIYGYTF.

The sample holds one count of this clone. The rearrangement uses TRBV7-9 and TRBJ2-7, with D perhaps TRBD1 (6 bases). This CDR3 has 16 residues. CDR1 and CDR2 (germline): SEHNR, FQNEAQ (reference sequence). V lost 4 bases, J lost 0 bases, and 16 bases lay in between. The CDR3 sequence is CASSSTRDTSSYEQYF. CDR3 nucleotide sequence: TGTGCCAGCAGCTCTACCCGGGACACAAGCTCCTACGAGCAGTACTTC. Full variable domain (remainder filled in from reference TRBV7-9 and TRBJ2-7): DTGVSQNPRHKITKRGQNVTFRCDPISEHNRLYWYRQTLGQGPEFLTYFQNEAQLEKSRLLSDRFSAERPKGSFSTLEIQRTEQGDSAMYLCASSSTRDTSSYEQYFGPGTRLTVT.

V and J are TRBV7-8 and TRBJ1-1; D is unclear. Trimming shortened V by 1 base and J by 12 bases, and 15 bases separated the two germline ends. Germline assignment: CDR1 SGHVS and CDR2 FQNEAQ. The CDR3 loop spans 13 amino acids. The CDR3 protein is CASSLVPGTVSFF. DNA for the CDR3: TGTGCCAGCAGCTTAGTTCCAGGTACTGTGTCTTTCTTT.

The chain carries TRBV12-3 or TRBV12-4 and TRBJ1-5; D perhaps matches TRBD1 (5 bases). The CDR3 is made up of 13 amino acids. Trimming shortened V by 3 bases and J by 5 bases, and 8 bases separated the two germline ends. CDR3 protein: CASSLTADQPQHF. In DNA, the CDR3 is TGTGCCAGCAGTTTGACAGCAGATCAGCCCCAGCATTTT.

The V gene is TRBV19, the J gene TRBJ1-2; no definite D call. Germline values: CDR1 LNHDA, CDR2 SQIVND (reference sequence). V was cut by 7 bases and J by 6 bases, with 18 bases left in between. CDR3 size: 14 residues. CDR3 protein: CASNKWAGEHGYTF. Here the CDR3 DNA reads TGTGCCAGTAACAAATGGGCAGGCGAGCATGGCTACACCTTC.

The genes are TRBV4-2 and TRBJ1-2; D remains ambiguous. V gave up 0 bases and J gave up 8 bases, with 22 bases separating them. The CDR3 extends over 17 amino acids. Germline lookup yields CDR1 LGHNA and CDR2 YNFKEQ. In DNA, the CDR3 is TGTGCCAGCAGCCAAGATTGGTGGTATGGGGTCCGCAAGGGCTACACCTTC. This translates into CASSQDWWYGVRKGYTF.

CDR3 sequence reads: CASSLDFGDGYTF. The CDR3 bases are TGTGCCAGCAGCTTAGACTTTGGCGATGGCTACACCTTC. V and J are TRBV7-3 and TRBJ1-2; D unresolved. The CDR3 spans 13 residues. Germline V gene data show CDR1 as SGHTA and CDR2 as FQGTGA. Between the trimmed V and J ends, which lost 2 bases and 6 bases, there was a span of 10 bases.

This chain connects TRBV5-1 to TRBJ1-2; D is uncertain. The CDR3 covers 14 residues. The V and J ends lost 0 bases and 7 bases respectively, with 13 bases between them. Germline CDR1 reads SGHRS; CDR2 reads YFSETQ. Here the CDR3 reads CASSLVGVASGYTF. CDR3 bases: TGCGCCAGCAGCTTGGTAGGAGTTGCCAGTGGCTACACCTTC.

The genes are TRBV3-1 (or the pseudogene TRBV3-2) and TRBJ2-1, with D unresolved. Germline values: CDR1 LGHDT, CDR2 YNNKEL (reference sequence). The CDR3 sequence is 17 residues long. V lost 4 bases to trimming and J lost 4 bases, with 20 bases between them. The chain's CDR3 is CASSLRLWVVLYNEQFF. In DNA, the CDR3 is TGTGCCAGCAGCCTACGTCTTTGGGTAGTCCTTTACAATGAGCAGTTCTTC.

The chain is built from TRBV5-1 and TRBJ1-2; 9 bases map to TRBD1. The CDR3 totals 15 residues. CDR1 and CDR2 (germline): SGHRS, YFSETQ. J lost 4 bases, V lost 4 bases, and 8 bases had no gene match. This CDR3 is CASSPGTGSSYGYTF. CDR3 nucleotide sequence: TGCGCCAGCAGCCCGGGGACAGGGTCTAGCTATGGCTACACCTTC.